Listed below are T cell receptor beta chains from one sample, sequenced in a study of prognosis after radiotherapy for stage I lung cancer. TCRdb used MiXCR to reprocess the multiplex PCR reads, holding one entry per CDR3 protein. In the table there are about 15,000 distinct CDR3 sequences, about a third of which are singletons. This specimen was PBMCs, taken before or after stereotactic body radiation therapy (not recorded which). These receptors all stem from a donor aged 50 or older with non-small cell lung cancer. The CDR3 runs from the conserved cysteine through the conserved F or W. The D gene is left open where the match is weak. For some rows the clone size is stated as once, few or many, or as a class when expanded; others skip it.

cdr3_length: 13; j_call: TRBJ2-2; v_call: TRBV30; clone_size: NA; d_call: NA; cdr3_nt: TGTGCCTGGAGCTTGTGGGACGGCGGGGAGCAGTTTTTT; cdr3_aa: CAWSLWDGGEQFF
cdr3_length: 14; j_call: TRBJ2-1; v_call: TRBV7-8; clone_size: NA; d_call: NA; cdr3_nt: TGTGCCAGCAGCTACCTGGGGGTTTACAATGATCAGTTCTTC; cdr3_aa: CASSYLGVYNDQFF
cdr3_length: 13; j_call: TRBJ2-3; v_call: TRBV30; clone_size: many; d_call: NA; cdr3_nt: TGTGCCTGGAGTGTACTTTACACAGATACGCAGTATTTT; cdr3_aa: CAWSVLYTDTQYF
cdr3_length: 14; j_call: TRBJ2-7; v_call: TRBV11-2; clone_size: many; d_call: TRBD2; cdr3_nt: TGTGCCAGCAGCCTCGGGGGGTTGGGTTACGAGCAGTACTTC; cdr3_aa: CASSLGGLGYEQYF
cdr3_length: 15; j_call: TRBJ1-4; v_call: TRBV4-1; clone_size: many; d_call: TRBD1; cdr3_nt: TGCGCCAGCAGCCAAGATGGGACAGGGTTTGAAAAACTGTTTTTT; cdr3_aa: CASSQDGTGFEKLFF
cdr3_length: 15; j_call: TRBJ2-1; v_call: TRBV2; clone_size: many; d_call: TRBD2; cdr3_nt: TGTGCCAGCAGTGGCGGCGGGAGGCCTTACAATGAGCAGTTCTTC; cdr3_aa: CASSGGGRPYNEQFF
cdr3_length: 16; j_call: TRBJ2-1; v_call: TRBV7-6; clone_size: many; d_call: NA; cdr3_nt: TGTGCCAGCAGCTTAGCAGTCGAGAGCTCCTACAATGAGCAGTTCTTC; cdr3_aa: CASSLAVESSYNEQFF
cdr3_length: 17; j_call: TRBJ1-6; v_call: TRBV6-5; clone_size: NA; d_call: NA; cdr3_nt: TGTGCCAGCAGTTACTGGAGAATTGGGCAGGGACTCTCACCGCTCCACTTT; cdr3_aa: CASSYWRIGQGLSPLHF
cdr3_length: 14; j_call: TRBJ1-2; v_call: TRBV5-1; clone_size: many; d_call: NA; cdr3_nt: TGCGCCAGCAGCTTGGAGAGGGGGAACTATGGCTACACCTTC; cdr3_aa: CASSLERGNYGYTF
cdr3_length: 11; j_call: TRBJ2-1; v_call: TRBV27; clone_size: NA; d_call: NA; cdr3_nt: TGTGACAGCAGTTTGTCAAATGGGCAGTTCTTC; cdr3_aa: CDSSLSNGQFF
cdr3_length: 17; j_call: TRBJ1-4; v_call: TRBV5-4; clone_size: NA; d_call: TRBD1; cdr3_nt: TGTGCCAGCAGCCGCAAAACCGGGACAGGGACTAATGAAAAACTGTTTTTT; cdr3_aa: CASSRKTGTGTNEKLFF
cdr3_length: 14; j_call: TRBJ2-3; v_call: TRBV7-9; clone_size: many; d_call: TRBD2; cdr3_nt: TGTGCCAGCTCGCTAGCGGAGAGTTCGGATACGCAGTATTTT; cdr3_aa: CASSLAESSDTQYF
cdr3_length: 14; j_call: TRBJ1-1; v_call: TRBV20-1; clone_size: many; d_call: NA; cdr3_nt: TGCAGTGCTAGAGATACGGGGGGCAAAACTGAAGCTTTCTTT; cdr3_aa: CSARDTGGKTEAFF
cdr3_length: 15; j_call: TRBJ2-2; v_call: TRBV28; clone_size: NA; d_call: NA; cdr3_nt: TGTGCCAGCACCCACAGCTGGATGAACACCGTGGAGCTGTTTTTT; cdr3_aa: CASTHSWMNTVELFF
cdr3_length: 16; j_call: TRBJ2-5; v_call: TRBV6-1; clone_size: many; d_call: TRBD1; cdr3_nt: TGTGCCAGCAGTGAGAATCCGGGACAGGGAATCGCGACCCAGTACTTC; cdr3_aa: CASSENPGQGIATQYF
cdr3_length: 11; j_call: TRBJ2-1; v_call: TRBV10-3; clone_size: many; d_call: NA; cdr3_nt: TGTGCCATCAGTGAGGGGGAAGAGCAGTTCTTC; cdr3_aa: CAISEGEEQFF
cdr3_length: 15; j_call: TRBJ2-2; v_call: TRBV7-9; clone_size: many; d_call: NA; cdr3_nt: TGTGCCAGCAGCTTGTGGGGGCGAGGGACCGGGGAGCTGTTTTTT; cdr3_aa: CASSLWGRGTGELFF
cdr3_length: 12; j_call: TRBJ1-6; v_call: TRBV30; clone_size: medium-sized; d_call: NA; cdr3_nt: TGTGCCTGGAGGGGAGCAAATTCACCCCTCCACTTT; cdr3_aa: CAWRGANSPLHF
cdr3_length: 13; j_call: TRBJ2-7; v_call: TRBV20-1; clone_size: medium-sized; d_call: TRBD2; cdr3_nt: TGCAGTGTACTTCTAGCGGGCTCCTACGAGCAGTACTTC; cdr3_aa: CSVLLAGSYEQYF
cdr3_length: 14; j_call: TRBJ2-1; v_call: TRBV20-1; clone_size: many; d_call: NA; cdr3_nt: TGCAGTGGATACGACGACGGGGCCTACAATGAGCAGTTCTTC; cdr3_aa: CSGYDDGAYNEQFF
cdr3_length: 13; j_call: TRBJ2-7; v_call: TRBV6-1; clone_size: NA; d_call: NA; cdr3_nt: TGTGCCAGCAGTACTGAGGATGCACAGTCGTCGTACTTC; cdr3_aa: CASSTEDAQSSYF
cdr3_length: 13; j_call: TRBJ1-1; v_call: TRBV9; clone_size: many; d_call: NA; cdr3_nt: TGTGCCAGCAGCGTAGGGGCAACCGATGAAGCTTTCTTT; cdr3_aa: CASSVGATDEAFF
cdr3_length: 14; j_call: TRBJ2-1; v_call: TRBV14; clone_size: many; d_call: TRBD2; cdr3_nt: TGTGCCAGCAACAGCGGGAGCTCCTACAATGAGCAGTTCTTC; cdr3_aa: CASNSGSSYNEQFF
cdr3_length: 13; j_call: TRBJ2-1; v_call: TRBV15; clone_size: many; d_call: NA; cdr3_nt: TGTGCCACCAGCAGACAGGAGGGTGGTGAGCAGTTCTTC; cdr3_aa: CATSRQEGGEQFF
cdr3_length: 12; j_call: TRBJ2-7; v_call: TRBV5-1; clone_size: many; d_call: NA; cdr3_nt: TGCGCCGGCAGCTTGGTTGGCTACGAGCAGTACTTC; cdr3_aa: CAGSLVGYEQYF
cdr3_length: 13; j_call: TRBJ1-5; v_call: TRBV20-1; clone_size: NA; d_call: NA; cdr3_nt: TGCAGTGCTAGTTCGGGTCCGTTGCGGCCCCAGCATTTT; cdr3_aa: CSASSGPLRPQHF
cdr3_length: 13; j_call: TRBJ2-7; v_call: TRBV6-2/TRBV6-3; clone_size: NA; d_call: TRBD2; cdr3_nt: TGTGCCAGCACCCGGGGACTAGGCCACGAGCAGTACTTC; cdr3_aa: CASTRGLGHEQYF
cdr3_length: 15; j_call: TRBJ2-6; v_call: TRBV6-1; clone_size: NA; d_call: NA; cdr3_nt: TGTGCCAGCAGTCTATCTTACTCTGGGGCCAACGTCCTGACTTTC; cdr3_aa: CASSLSYSGANVLTF
cdr3_length: 15; j_call: TRBJ2-1; v_call: TRBV13; clone_size: NA; d_call: TRBD1; cdr3_nt: TGTGCCAGCAGCTTATCGGGACAGGGGAACAATGAGCAGTTCTTC; cdr3_aa: CASSLSGQGNNEQFF
cdr3_length: 12; j_call: TRBJ2-1; v_call: TRBV7-2; clone_size: medium-sized; d_call: NA; cdr3_nt: TGTGCCAGCAGCCTGATCGTTTATGAGCAGTTCTTC; cdr3_aa: CASSLIVYEQFF
cdr3_length: 16; j_call: TRBJ2-3; v_call: TRBV20-1; clone_size: NA; d_call: NA; cdr3_nt: TGCAGTGCTAGGGATCCTTGGGGGACGGCCACAGATACGAAGTATTTT; cdr3_aa: CSARDPWGTATDTKYF
cdr3_length: 11; j_call: TRBJ2-1; v_call: TRBV5-1; clone_size: medium-sized; d_call: NA; cdr3_nt: TGCGCCAGCAGCTTGGTAGATGAGCAGTTCTTC; cdr3_aa: CASSLVDEQFF
cdr3_length: 14; j_call: TRBJ2-7; v_call: TRBV5-1; clone_size: many; d_call: TRBD2; cdr3_nt: TGCGCCAGCAGCACGGGACTAGGCTCCTACGAGCAGTACTTC; cdr3_aa: CASSTGLGSYEQYF
cdr3_length: 13; j_call: TRBJ1-5; v_call: TRBV19; clone_size: many; d_call: NA; cdr3_nt: TGTGCCAGTAGTAGGTCCGGGAATCAGCCCCAGCATTTT; cdr3_aa: CASSRSGNQPQHF
cdr3_length: 14; j_call: TRBJ1-2; v_call: TRBV2; clone_size: NA; d_call: NA; cdr3_nt: TGTGCCAGCAGGGGCGAGCTAAAGAACTATGGATACACCTTC; cdr3_aa: CASRGELKNYGYTF
cdr3_length: 17; j_call: TRBJ2-7; v_call: TRBV5-4; clone_size: many; d_call: NA; cdr3_nt: TGTGCCAGCAGCGTCCTTGGCCCGGACCTAGATTCCTACGAGCAGTACTTC; cdr3_aa: CASSVLGPDLDSYEQYF
cdr3_length: 13; j_call: TRBJ1-1; v_call: TRBV20-1; clone_size: many; d_call: NA; cdr3_nt: TGCAGTGGAAGGCCCGGGGGCGGCACTGAAGCTTTCTTT; cdr3_aa: CSGRPGGGTEAFF
cdr3_length: 20; j_call: TRBJ2-1; v_call: TRBV6-7; clone_size: many; d_call: TRBD2; cdr3_nt: TGTGCCAGCAGTTACGATCGACTAGCGGGGATCCCCCCCTCCTACAATGAGCAGTTCTTC; cdr3_aa: CASSYDRLAGIPPSYNEQFF
cdr3_length: 16; j_call: TRBJ2-6; v_call: TRBV29-1; clone_size: NA; d_call: TRBD2; cdr3_nt: TGCAGCGTTGCCCCTAGCGGGAGATATGGGGTCAACGTCCTGACTTTC; cdr3_aa: CSVAPSGRYGVNVLTF
cdr3_length: 16; j_call: TRBJ2-3; v_call: TRBV24-1; clone_size: medium-sized; d_call: TRBD2; cdr3_nt: TGTGCCACCAGTGATCCACTAGCGGGAAATACAGATACGCAGTATTTT; cdr3_aa: CATSDPLAGNTDTQYF
cdr3_length: 16; j_call: TRBJ1-6; v_call: TRBV4-1; clone_size: many; d_call: NA; cdr3_nt: TGCGCCAGCAGCCAAGGCCTTGGGGGTGGTAATTCACCCCTCCACTTT; cdr3_aa: CASSQGLGGGNSPLHF
cdr3_length: 15; j_call: TRBJ2-7; v_call: TRBV19; clone_size: medium-sized; d_call: TRBD1; cdr3_nt: TGTGCCAGTAGAGCCTCCGGGACAGGCCCCTACGAGCAGTACTTC; cdr3_aa: CASRASGTGPYEQYF
cdr3_length: 15; j_call: TRBJ2-7; v_call: TRBV29-1; clone_size: many; d_call: TRBD2; cdr3_nt: TGCAGCGCTGGAGGGACTAGCGGGAGGGCTAGCGAGCAGTACTTC; cdr3_aa: CSAGGTSGRASEQYF
cdr3_length: 19; j_call: TRBJ2-7; v_call: TRBV10-3; clone_size: many; d_call: TRBD2; cdr3_nt: TGTGCCATCAGTGGACCACAGGGGTCTTCGACTAGCGGGAGGTACGAGCAGTACTTC; cdr3_aa: CAISGPQGSSTSGRYEQYF
cdr3_length: 16; j_call: TRBJ2-1; v_call: TRBV7-9; clone_size: medium-sized; d_call: TRBD2; cdr3_nt: TGTGCCAGCAGCCCGGGACTAGCGGGATCCTACAATGAGCAGTTCTTC; cdr3_aa: CASSPGLAGSYNEQFF
cdr3_length: 16; j_call: TRBJ1-3; v_call: TRBV11-2; clone_size: many; d_call: NA; cdr3_nt: TGTGCCAGCAGCTTAACATTAAGGTTCTCTGGAAACACCATATATTTT; cdr3_aa: CASSLTLRFSGNTIYF
cdr3_length: 16; j_call: TRBJ2-7; v_call: TRBV27; clone_size: NA; d_call: TRBD2; cdr3_nt: TGTGGCAACAGACTTATGCTATCGGGGGGAGTGCACGAGCAGTACTTC; cdr3_aa: CGNRLMLSGGVHEQYF
cdr3_length: 14; j_call: TRBJ1-2; v_call: TRBV19; clone_size: many; d_call: TRBD1; cdr3_nt: TGTGCCAGTAGTAAAAGAGACAGGGGGCTTAGCTACACCTTC; cdr3_aa: CASSKRDRGLSYTF
cdr3_length: 18; j_call: TRBJ2-7; v_call: TRBV6-2/TRBV6-3; clone_size: medium-sized; d_call: NA; cdr3_nt: TGTGCCAGCAGTGAACCCTCTGGGGGACGGTCGACCTTCTACGAGCAGTACTTC; cdr3_aa: CASSEPSGGRSTFYEQYF
cdr3_length: 15; j_call: TRBJ1-5; v_call: TRBV10-3; clone_size: many; d_call: TRBD1; cdr3_nt: TGTGCCATCAGCTCCGGGACAGGGCCCCATCAGCCCCAGCATTTT; cdr3_aa: CAISSGTGPHQPQHF
cdr3_length: 15; j_call: TRBJ2-6; v_call: TRBV6-1; clone_size: NA; d_call: NA; cdr3_nt: TGTGCCAGCAGTCGGGGACCCTCTGGGGCCAACGTCCTGACTTTC; cdr3_aa: CASSRGPSGANVLTF
cdr3_length: 15; j_call: TRBJ2-1; v_call: TRBV5-1; clone_size: medium-sized; d_call: NA; cdr3_nt: TGCGCCAGCAGCTTGGTCAGGGCGTCCTACAATGAGCAGTTCTTC; cdr3_aa: CASSLVRASYNEQFF
cdr3_length: 14; j_call: TRBJ1-2; v_call: TRBV6-2/TRBV6-3; clone_size: many; d_call: TRBD1; cdr3_nt: TGTGCCAGCAGTACTCAGGGACAGGGCTATGGCTACACCTTC; cdr3_aa: CASSTQGQGYGYTF
cdr3_length: 14; j_call: TRBJ2-3; v_call: TRBV7-2; clone_size: medium-sized; d_call: TRBD1; cdr3_nt: TGTGCCAGCAGCTGGACAGGGGGCACAGATACGCAGTATTTT; cdr3_aa: CASSWTGGTDTQYF
cdr3_length: 18; j_call: TRBJ2-3; v_call: TRBV5-4; clone_size: many; d_call: TRBD2; cdr3_nt: TGTGCCAGCAGCTTTCTGCGGGGGCTAGCGGGGAGCACAGATACGCAGTATTTT; cdr3_aa: CASSFLRGLAGSTDTQYF